A single sample is the source of the 28 T cell receptor beta chains below, sequenced in a study of control samples from healthy donors and cancer patients. The method was immunoSEQ multiplex PCR; TCRdb's version includes in-frame clones alone and lacks a portion of them. The repertoire holds about 94,000 clones, with around 86% as singletons. Sequencing was performed on blood. These receptors all stem from a woman aged 50 to 60 in good health.

To note about this clone: One end of the junction is discordant with germline, which a read error may explain. This CDR3 is CATKSPGLF. The CDR3, as DNA: TGTGCCACCAAGAGTCCGGGCCTCTTC. V gene TRBV27 combines with J gene TRBJ1-2; D is unresolved. This CDR3 has 9 residues. The V gene's germline CDR1 is MNHEY and CDR2 SMNVEV (reference sequence).

V usage is TRBV28 and J usage is TRBJ1-1, with D possibly TRBD1 on 5 matching bases. The CDR3 runs 13 residues. V was cut by 3 bases and J by 4 bases, with 9 bases left in between. Germline CDR1 and CDR2: MDHEN and SYDVKM. As DNA, the CDR3 is TGTGCCAGCAGTTTCCAGGGCCGCACTGAAGCTTTCTTT. Translating it yields CASSFQGRTEAFF.

V is TRBV4-3 and J is TRBJ2-3; tentatively, D is TRBD2 (6 bases). Germline CDR1 LGHNA, CDR2 YSLEER. The CDR3 extends over 19 amino acids. Trimming took off 0 bases at V and 3 bases at J, with 22 bases between the two ends. CDR3 nucleotide sequence: TGCGCCAGCAGCCAAGATTTTGGGTACAGCACTGGGAGGACAGATACGCAGTATTTT. As protein: CASSQDFGYSTGRTDTQYF.

The rearrangement joins TRBV19 to TRBJ2-3; 7 nucleotides align to TRBD2. V lost 7 bases to trimming and J lost 6 bases; unmatched junction nucleotides: 13. The V gene's germline CDR1 is LNHDA and CDR2 SQIVND (reference sequence). The CDR3 runs to 15 residues. The CDR3 bases are TGTGCCAGTACCCCAGGCGGGAGATGGGGCGATACGCAGTATTTT. Translating it yields CASTPGGRWGDTQYF.

The rearrangement uses TRBV5-4 and TRBJ2-5, with 7 positions matching TRBD2. J was trimmed by 4 bases and V by 4 bases; bases with no gene match: 4. Germline loops: CDR1 SGHNT, CDR2 YYREEE (reference sequence). The CDR3 is 13 amino acids. CDR3 nucleotides: TGTGCCAGCAGCCGGGGGGACCCAGAGACCCAGTACTTC. The encoded protein is CASSRGDPETQYF.

This clone has a single count. V gene TRBV20-1 combines with J gene TRBJ2-2; tentatively, D is TRBD2 (6 bases). CDR1 is DFQATT and CDR2 is SNEGSKA in the germline V gene (reference sequence). This CDR3 is built from 15 residues. Trimming took off 3 bases at V and 4 bases at J, with 15 bases between the two ends. The CDR3 is CSASLSGVGTGELFF. CDR3 coding DNA: TGCAGTGCTAGTCTGTCGGGAGTGGGCACCGGGGAGCTGTTTTTT.

The rearrangement joins TRBV5-1 to TRBJ2-1; D not certain. The germline V gene encodes CDR1 SGHRS and CDR2 YFSETQ. The CDR3 spans 13 residues. V lost 4 bases and J lost 10, with 15 bases in between. This chain's CDR3 is CASSPDLLREQFF. The CDR3 DNA sequence: TGCGCCAGCAGCCCAGACCTCCTCCGAGAGCAGTTCTTC.

The rearrangement links TRBV5-1 to TRBJ2-1; the match to TRBD1 covers 10 bases. The V gene's germline CDR1 is SGHRS and CDR2 YFSETQ. Trimming cost V 5 bases and J 10 bases; bases outside gene matches: 12. The CDR3 runs 15 residues. CDR3 nucleotides: TGCGCCAGCAGACCGGGGACAGGGGCCAATCGGGAGCAGTTCTTC. As protein: CASRPGTGANREQFF.

The chain links TRBV10-3 to TRBJ1-2; D may be TRBD1 (6 bases). Per the germline V gene, CDR1 is ENHRY and CDR2 is SYGVKD. Trimming cost V 3 bases and J 4 bases, with 15 bases left between them. CDR3 size: 15 residues. This CDR3 is CAISEQGPAGYGYTF. CDR3 DNA: TGTGCCATCAGTGAACAGGGCCCTGCGGGCTATGGCTACACCTTC.

J is TRBJ2-5 and V is TRBV6-5; tentatively, D is TRBD2 (6 bases). Trimming took 5 bases from V and 5 from J, leaving 18 bases between them. CDR3 size: 15 residues. CDR1 is MNHEY and CDR2 is SVGAGI in the germline V gene. CDR3 region: CASSHRNIAGETQYF. The DNA of the CDR3 is TGTGCCAGCAGTCACCGTAACATCGCGGGGGAGACCCAGTACTTC.

This clone was counted a few times. This sequence joins TRBV21-1 and TRBJ2-4. TRBV21-1 is labeled a pseudogene. CDR3 length: 16 residues. The CDR3 here is CASSKRPDIAKNIQYF. The CDR3 DNA is TGTGCCAGCAGCAAGAGACCGGATATAGCCAAAAACATTCAGTACTTC.

This chain connects TRBV7-2 to TRBJ1-1; 10 positions agree with TRBD1. CDR3 length: 16 residues. Germline CDR1 is SGHTA and CDR2 is FQGNSA. The trim removed 4 bases at V and 0 bases at J, leaving 5 bases unmatched. CDR3 coding DNA: TGTGCCAGCAGCTCCCCGGGACAGGGGTTGAACACTGAAGCTTTCTTT. Its protein product is CASSSPGQGLNTEAFF.

In this sample, this clone turned up a few times. This rearrangement joins TRBV7-2 to TRBJ1-2, with D possibly being TRBD1 (5 bases). The CDR3 runs to 14 residues. V lost 4 bases, J lost 5 bases, and 14 bases lay in between. Germline assignment: CDR1 SGHTA and CDR2 FQGNSA. CDR3 nucleotide sequence: TGTGCCAGCAGCTCCCAGGGCAGACAGTATGGCTACACCTTC. It is translated as CASSSQGRQYGYTF.

V and J are TRBV7-6 and TRBJ1-4; D gene unclear. The CDR3 length is 16 residues. V was trimmed by 1 base and J by 8 bases, leaving 17 bases between them. The germline V gene has CDR1 SGHVS and CDR2 FNYEAQ. The CDR3 nucleotides are TGTGCCAGCAGCTTAGACGACGGGTTGGCGGGGGAAAAACTGTTTTTT. This encodes CASSLDDGLAGEKLFF.

DNA for the CDR3: TGTGCCAGCAGCTTACTCCCCGGACAGGGGGCGGATACGCAGTATTTT. The encoded protein is CASSLLPGQGADTQYF. The chain couples TRBV7-3 to TRBJ2-3; 11 nucleotides line up with TRBD1. CDR1 and CDR2 from the germline V gene are SGHTA and FQGTGA. The CDR3 runs 16 residues. Trimming cost V 2 bases and J 6 bases; bases outside gene matches: 7.

V gene TRBV19 combines with J gene TRBJ2-7; 8 bases align to TRBD2. The ends lost 4 bases at V and 7 bases at J; junction bases unmatched: 9. This CDR3 has 14 residues. The germline gives CDR1 LNHDA, CDR2 SQIVND (reference sequence). CDR3 loop: CASSRRGGLREQYF. In DNA form, the CDR3 reads TGTGCCAGTAGTAGACGCGGGGGGCTTAGGGAGCAGTACTTC.

V and J are TRBV27 and TRBJ1-2, with a weak D call TRBD1 (5 bases). Germline V gene lookup returns CDR1 MNHEY and CDR2 SMNVEV (reference sequence). V was cut by 3 bases and J by 7 bases, with 21 bases left in between. This CDR3 region has 16 residues. The DNA for the CDR3 is TGTGCCAGCAGTTTCTTGCCTATTACAGGCTCGGCTGGCTACACCTTC. Translation: CASSFLPITGSAGYTF.

The J gene is TRBJ2-3, the V gene TRBV29-1; possible D gene TRBD1, 5 bases. The CDR3 is 13 amino acids. Germline V lookup: CDR1 SQVTM, CDR2 ANQGSEA. The V and J ends lost 6 bases and 2 bases respectively, with 12 bases between them. The CDR3: CSVEQGLTDTQYF. CDR3 bases: TGCAGCGTGGAGCAGGGCCTCACAGATACGCAGTATTTT.

The rearrangement uses TRBV4-3 and TRBJ2-7, with D possibly TRBD2 on 5 matching bases. The germline CDR1 and CDR2 sequences are LGHNA and YSLEER. CDR3 length equals 15 residues. Trimming shortened V by 1 base and J by 7 bases, and 17 bases separated the two germline ends. The CDR3 nucleotides are TGCGCCAGCAGCCAAGTCTATCTACCTACGGGGGAGCAGTACTTC. Its translation: CASSQVYLPTGEQYF.

This chain connects TRBV6-5 to TRBJ1-1; a weak D match, TRBD1 (5 bases). The germline CDR1 and CDR2 sequences are MNHEY and SVGAGI. Trimming cost V 8 bases and J 2 bases, with 12 bases left between them. CDR3 length: 13 amino acids. CDR3 sequence reads: CASGRGSNTEAFF. In nucleotides, the CDR3 is TGTGCCAGCGGTCGGGGCAGTAACACTGAAGCTTTCTTT.

The chain uses TRBV25-1 and TRBJ2-7; 10 nucleotides match TRBD1. CDR3 size: 15 residues. The V segment lost 1 base and the J segment 4 bases; nucleotides outside the gene matches: 4. Germline V gene lookup returns CDR1 MGHDK and CDR2 SYGVNS. The DNA for the CDR3 is TGTGCCAGCAGTGAATGGGACAGGGGACGATACGAGCAGTACTTC. Translating it yields CASSEWDRGRYEQYF.

The chain has TRBV7-3 and TRBJ2-1, with TRBD2 matching over 9 bases. V shed 5 bases and J 4 bases; nucleotides not matched to a gene: 6. This CDR3 spans 15 amino acids. Germline CDR1 is SGHTA and CDR2 is FQGTGA. CDR3: CASSPQAGGYNEQFF. As DNA, the CDR3 is TGTGCCAGCAGCCCTCAAGCGGGAGGTTACAATGAGCAGTTCTTC.

The chain recombines TRBV7-2 with TRBJ2-1; 10 bases match TRBD2. Germline lookup yields CDR1 SGHTA and CDR2 FQGNSA. V trimming: 5 bases; J trimming: 9 bases; junction bases outside the gene matches: 13. This CDR3 is 16 amino acids long. The CDR3 DNA follows: TGTGCCAGCAGCCGGAGCGGGGGGGCTTGGATTAGTGAGCAGTTCTTC. Amino acids: CASSRSGGAWISEQFF.

The gene calls are TRBV6-2 or TRBV6-3 and TRBJ2-4; TRBD2 agrees at 7 bases. The J segment lost 1 base and the V segment lost 5 bases, leaving 5 bases of the junction unmatched. The CDR3 covers 15 residues. The germline V gene has CDR1 MNHEY and CDR2 SVGEGT. CDR3 sequence (DNA): TGTGCCAGCAGTCGTGGGGGGGGTGCCAAAAACATTCAGTACTTC. Translation: CASSRGGGAKNIQYF.

The chain employs TRBV19 and TRBJ2-3; D is ambiguous. Trimming cost V 9 bases and J 6 bases, with 19 bases left between them. The CDR3 spans 14 residues. Germline lookup yields CDR1 LNHDA and CDR2 SQIVND (reference sequence). CDR3: CARPWARKTDTQYF. The CDR3 nucleotides read TGTGCCAGGCCGTGGGCTAGAAAAACGGATACGCAGTATTTT.

The V and J genes are TRBV9 and TRBJ2-1, with TRBD2 identical over 9 bases. The CDR3 has 16 residues. The V segment lost 0 bases and the J segment 8 bases; nucleotides outside the gene matches: 9. CDR1 SGDLS and CDR2 YYNGEE come from the germline V gene. The CDR3 here is CASSVGGSGSSYEQFF. The CDR3, as DNA: TGTGCCAGCAGCGTAGGGGGTAGCGGGAGTAGCTATGAGCAGTTCTTC.

The gene calls are TRBV10-3 and TRBJ1-2; 8 bases align to TRBD1. The CDR3 is 16 residues long. The germline CDR1 and CDR2 sequences are ENHRY and SYGVKD. V trimming: 2 bases; J trimming: 3 bases; junction bases outside the gene matches: 8. DNA of the CDR3: TGTGCCATCAGTGAGCCGGACAGGGCCGGCGACTATGGCTACACCTTC. It specifies CAISEPDRAGDYGYTF.

The rearrangement links TRBV30 to TRBJ1-5; TRBD1 might be the D (6 bases). Trimming took off 2 bases at V and 2 bases at J, with 16 bases between the two ends. This CDR3 region has 16 residues. Germline assignment: CDR1 GTSNPN and CDR2 SVGIG (reference sequence). This CDR3 reads CAWSRNRELGNQPQHF. Here the CDR3 DNA reads TGTGCCTGGAGTCGTAACAGGGAATTGGGCAATCAGCCCCAGCATTTT. Combining the CDR3 with reference TRBV30 and TRBJ1-5 gives the whole variable domain SQTIHQWPATLVQPVGSPLSLECTVEGTSNPNLYWYRQAAGRGLQLLFYSVGIGQISSEVPQNLSASRPQDRQFILSSKKLLLSDSGFYLCAWSRNRELGNQPQHFGDGTRLSIL.